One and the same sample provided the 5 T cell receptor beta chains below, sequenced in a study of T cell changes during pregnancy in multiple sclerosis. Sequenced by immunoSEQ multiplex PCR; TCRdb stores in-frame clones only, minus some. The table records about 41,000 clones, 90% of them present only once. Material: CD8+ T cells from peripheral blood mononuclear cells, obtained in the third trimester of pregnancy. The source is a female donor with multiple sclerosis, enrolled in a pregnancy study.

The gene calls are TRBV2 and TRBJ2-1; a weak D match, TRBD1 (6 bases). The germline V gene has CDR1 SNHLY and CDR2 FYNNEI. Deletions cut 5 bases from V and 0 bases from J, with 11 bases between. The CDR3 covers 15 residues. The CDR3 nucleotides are TGTGCCAGCAGTTCGATAGGGGGCTCCTACAATGAGCAGTTCTTC. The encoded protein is CASSSIGGSYNEQFF.

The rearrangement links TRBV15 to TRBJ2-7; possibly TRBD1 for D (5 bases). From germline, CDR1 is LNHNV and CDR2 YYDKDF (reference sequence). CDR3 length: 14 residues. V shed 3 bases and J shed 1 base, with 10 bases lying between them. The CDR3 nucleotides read TGTGCCACCAGCAGCAGGGTAGCATCCTACGAGCAGTACTTC. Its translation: CATSSRVASYEQYF.

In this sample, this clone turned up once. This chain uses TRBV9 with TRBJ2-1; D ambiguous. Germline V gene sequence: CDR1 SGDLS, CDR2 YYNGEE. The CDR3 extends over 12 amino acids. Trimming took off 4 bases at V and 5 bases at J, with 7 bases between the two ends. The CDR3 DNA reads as TGTGCCAGCAGCCCGAGTGACAATGAGCAGTTCTTC. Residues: CASSPSDNEQFF. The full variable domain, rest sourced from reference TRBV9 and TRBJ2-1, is DSGVTQTPKHLITATGQRVTLRCSPRSGDLSVYWYQQSLDQGLQFLIQYYNGEERAKGNILERFSAQQFPDLHSELNLSSLELGDSALYFCASSPSDNEQFFGPGTRLTVL.

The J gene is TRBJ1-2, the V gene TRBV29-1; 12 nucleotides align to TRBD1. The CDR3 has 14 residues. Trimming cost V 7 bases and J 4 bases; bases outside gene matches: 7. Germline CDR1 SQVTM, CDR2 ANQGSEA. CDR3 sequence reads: CSGMGQGAGYGYTF. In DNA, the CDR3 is TGCAGCGGGATGGGACAGGGGGCAGGCTATGGCTACACCTTC.

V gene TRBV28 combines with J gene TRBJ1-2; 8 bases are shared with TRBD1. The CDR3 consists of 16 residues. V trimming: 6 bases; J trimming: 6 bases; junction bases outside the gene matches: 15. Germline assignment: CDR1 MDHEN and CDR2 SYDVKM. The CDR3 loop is CASRKDREGEGNGYTF. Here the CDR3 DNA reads TGTGCCAGCAGGAAGGACAGGGAGGGGGAGGGGAATGGCTACACCTTC.